This T cell receptor beta chain emerged from a study of regulatory T cells. Primers: 52 TRBV forward and 13 TRBJ reverse. Profiling relied on immunoSEQ multiplex PCR, and the TCRdb table lists in-frame clones only, not all of them. The sample lists about 35,000 clones; about 88% were seen once. Comment on this clone: Its antigen is undetermined.

Trimming took off 2 bases at V and 4 bases at J, with 8 bases between the two ends. Germline V gene lookup returns CDR1 KGHSH and CDR2 LQKENI. CDR3 length equals 13 residues. Study-level points and caveats: Hydrophobic residues at CDR3 positions 6 and 7 were enriched in conventional CD4+ T cells of CD3G-deficient patients. In patients, unique TRB V-J pairs were restricted and V/J usage skewed, especially in Tregs.

The V gene is TRBV18, the J gene TRBJ2-5; D is unclear. The sample was conventional CD4+ T cells sorted from blood. The TCR was taken from a person under 35 with CD3G deficiency. The CDR3 DNA reads TGTGCCAGCTCACCATACCCTAGAGAGACCCAGTACTTC. Translating gives CASSPYPRETQYF.